These T cell receptor beta chains were read from a single sample in a study of cytomegalovirus exposure and HLA in healthy donors. Clones were sequenced by immunoSEQ multiplex PCR, and TCRdb holds only the in-frame ones, with some missing. Of about 120,000 clones in the sample, around 73% are singletons; the top ten hold 1.3% to 1.5%. Sequenced: PBMCs. The receptors derive from a female donor in good health and CMV-seronegative. CDR3s include the opening cysteine and the closing phenylalanine or tryptophan. Not every row has a clone size; where given, it reads once, few, many or a size class.

J gene	clone size	V gene	CDR3 protein
TRBJ2-4	NA	TRBV28	CASTLAAGGSSNIQYF
TRBJ2-1	NA	TRBV6-5	CASSYSGTSRNNEQFF
TRBJ1-2	NA	TRBV10-3	CAISENWGGRGGYTF
TRBJ2-7	NA	TRBV18	CASSREGSYEQYF
TRBJ2-7	NA	TRBV5-1	CASSLAPTSGFKNEQYF
TRBJ2-1	NA	TRBV5-5	CASSSATSGTLEQFF
TRBJ2-1	NA	TRBV27	CASSPGGSGIQNEQFF
TRBJ1-1	few	TRBV25-1	CASSAQANTEAFF
TRBJ1-5	NA	TRBV5-6	CASSRIGDSNQPQHF
TRBJ2-7	NA	TRBV5-1	CASSPGQASYEQYF
TRBJ2-6	NA	TRBV6-5	CASSVGGDGANVLTF
TRBJ2-3	NA	TRBV2	CASTSGIVLDTQYF
TRBJ2-1	NA	TRBV4-2	CASSRPTALAEYNEQFF
TRBJ2-2	few	TRBV5-8	CASHRDPNTGELFF
TRBJ2-2	NA	TRBV7-6	CASSLRVGRDGELFF